The sequence of this T cell receptor (beta chain) was determined in a study of cytomegalovirus exposure and HLA in healthy donors. The study's findings and limits: Common viral pathogens (according to a later analysis) appeared linked to several of the most significant clusters. In a later analysis, a missense DCLRE1C variant was linked to TCR beta V- and J-gene trimming.

Deletions cut 2 bases from V and 4 bases from J, with 8 bases between. Germline CDR1 reads MNHEY; CDR2 reads SVGAGI. The CDR3 totals 13 residues. Vbeta (60) and Jbeta (13) primers were used in the PCR. Authors' data handling: In a later analysis, of around 85 million unique beta chains, 9 million to 11 million appeared in at least two donors. Clones were read by immunoSEQ multiplex PCR, and TCRdb kept only the in-frame ones, dropping some. V and J calls and clone size follow that table, whereas D and trimming were derived from the DNA. This sample yields hundreds of thousands of clones, of which around 66% are seen a single time; about 2.2% belongs to the top ten. In regard to this clone: Its cognate antigen is unknown.

Input material: PBMCs. This receptor was obtained from a female donor in good health and CMV-seronegative. The genes are TRBV6-5 and TRBJ2-5; D is perhaps TRBD2 (6 bases). CDR3 nucleotide sequence: TGTGCCAGCAGTTACGGAGGGAGAGAGACCCAGTACTTC. Its protein product is CASSYGGRETQYF.